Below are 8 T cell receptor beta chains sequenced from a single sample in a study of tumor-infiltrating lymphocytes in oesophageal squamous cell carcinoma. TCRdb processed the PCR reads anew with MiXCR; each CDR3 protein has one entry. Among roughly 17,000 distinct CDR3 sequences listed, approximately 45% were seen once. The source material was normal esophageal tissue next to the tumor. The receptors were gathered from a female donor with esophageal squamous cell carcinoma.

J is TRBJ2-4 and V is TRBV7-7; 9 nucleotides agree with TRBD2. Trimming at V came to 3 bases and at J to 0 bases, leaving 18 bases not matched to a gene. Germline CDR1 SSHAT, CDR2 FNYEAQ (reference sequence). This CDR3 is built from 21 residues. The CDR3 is CASSFTQPLREGQLAKNIQYF. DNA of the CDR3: TGTGCCAGCAGCTTCACACAACCTTTGCGGGAGGGCCAGCTAGCCAAAAACATTCAGTACTTC.

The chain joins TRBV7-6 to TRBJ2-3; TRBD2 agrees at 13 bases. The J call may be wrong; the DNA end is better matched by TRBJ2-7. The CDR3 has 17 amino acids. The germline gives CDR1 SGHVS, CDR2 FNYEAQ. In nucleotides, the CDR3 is TGTGCCAGCAGCTTAAGAGACGGGACTAGCGGGAATGTTGAGCAGTACTTC. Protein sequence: CASSLRDGTSGNVEQYF.

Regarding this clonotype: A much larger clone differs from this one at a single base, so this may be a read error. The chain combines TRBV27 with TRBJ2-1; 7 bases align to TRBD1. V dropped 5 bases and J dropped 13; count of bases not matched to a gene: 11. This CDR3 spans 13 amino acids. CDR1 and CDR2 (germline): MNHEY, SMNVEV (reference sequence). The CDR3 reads CASSHRGGETQFF. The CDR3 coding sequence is TGTGCCAGCAGTCACAGGGGTGGAGAGACCCAGTTCTTC.

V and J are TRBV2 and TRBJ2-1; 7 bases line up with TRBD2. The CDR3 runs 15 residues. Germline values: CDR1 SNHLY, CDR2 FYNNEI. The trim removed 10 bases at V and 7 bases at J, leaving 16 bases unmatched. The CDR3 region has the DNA TGTGCCACGCAGCGAGGACGCGGGAGTGGGAATGAGCAGTTCTTC. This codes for CATQRGRGSGNEQFF.

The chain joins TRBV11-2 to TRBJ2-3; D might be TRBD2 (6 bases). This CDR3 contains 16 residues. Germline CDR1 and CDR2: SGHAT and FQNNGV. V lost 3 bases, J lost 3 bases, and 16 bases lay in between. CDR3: CASSFWDFRGTDTQYF. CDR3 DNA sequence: TGTGCCAGCAGCTTTTGGGACTTCCGGGGGACAGATACGCAGTATTTT.

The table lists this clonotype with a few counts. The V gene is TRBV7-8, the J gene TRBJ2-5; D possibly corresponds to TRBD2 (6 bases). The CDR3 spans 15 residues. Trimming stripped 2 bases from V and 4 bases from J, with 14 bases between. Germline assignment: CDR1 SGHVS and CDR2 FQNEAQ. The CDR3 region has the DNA TGTGCCAGCAGCTTATCAGGCGGGGCGGGAGAGACCCAGTACTTC. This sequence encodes CASSLSGGAGETQYF. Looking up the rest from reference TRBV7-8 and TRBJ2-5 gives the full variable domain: GAGVSQSPRYKVAKRGQDVALRCDPISGHVSLFWYQQALGQGPEFLTYFQNEAQLDKSGLPSDRFFAERPEGSVSTLKIQRTQQEDSAVYLCASSLSGGAGETQYFGPGTRLLVL.

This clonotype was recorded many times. CDR3 protein: CASSAGLGETQYF. The CDR3 nucleotides read TGTGCCAGCAGTGCTGGACTTGGAGAGACCCAGTACTTC. The rearrangement links TRBV2 to TRBJ2-5, with a tentative D call TRBD2 (5 bases). CDR1 is SNHLY and CDR2 is FYNNEI in the germline V gene. The CDR3 spans 13 residues. Trimming removed 4 bases from V and 4 bases from J, with 10 bases in between.

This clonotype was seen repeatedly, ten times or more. CDR3 coding DNA: TGTGCCAGTAGTAGAGGATACGGGGATACTAGCACAGATACGCAGTATTTT. This translates into CASSRGYGDTSTDTQYF. The chain combines TRBV19 with TRBJ2-3; TRBD2 might be the D (5 bases). The CDR3 contains 17 residues. Deletions cut 4 bases from V and 0 bases from J, with 17 bases between. Germline V gives CDR1 LNHDA, CDR2 SQIVND (reference sequence).